The sequence of this T cell receptor beta chain was determined in a study of blood T cells in healthy people across ages. Study-level background: There was about one barcoded beta molecule captured by template switching per two T cells.

Per sample, a minimum of 7 million PBMCs were isolated. Germline CDR1 and CDR2: SEHNR and FQNEAQ (reference sequence). The V and J ends lost 2 bases and 0 bases respectively, with 20 bases between them. This CDR3 comprises 18 residues. Notes on the study in general: While age rose, TCR beta diversity per million T cells dropped in a roughly linear way. Higher diversity, along with more naive CD4+ cells, distinguished long-lived donors from aged donors.

Worth noting for this clonotype: No antigen is known for it.

The second PCR ran about 6 to 12 cycles with a sample-barcoded 5' primer and J-beta primers. TCRdb passed the 5' RACE reads through MiXCR, listing each CDR3 protein once. The sample shows around 1,800,000 distinct CDR3 sequences, 35% to 50% of them seen only once. V is TRBV7-9 and J is TRBJ2-7; D may be TRBD2 (6 bases). This receptor was obtained from a human donor in good health. Specimen: blood. CDR3 sequence: CASSLRPRDFESSYEQYF. DNA of the CDR3: TGTGCCAGCAGCTTACGCCCCCGGGACTTCGAGAGCTCCTACGAGCAGTACTTC.